This T cell receptor (beta chain) was recovered during a study of control samples from healthy donors and cancer patients. Germline CDR1 MNHEY, CDR2 SMNVEV (reference sequence). The CDR3 length is 15 residues. Trimming removed 6 bases from V and 4 bases from J, with 13 bases in between. This table comes from immunoSEQ multiplex PCR, and its TCRdb copy is limited to in-frame clones, with some not included. The profile shows roughly 130,000 clones, around nine tenths of them singletons. V is TRBV27 and J is TRBJ2-6; D perhaps matches TRBD1 (6 bases). The sequencing sample was made of blood. This clonotype was obtained from a man between 25 and 39 years old in good health. The DNA for the CDR3 is TGTGCCAGCAGCGCCAGGGGTGACGGGGCCAACGTCCTGACTTTC. This gives the protein CASSARGDGANVLTF. Full variable domain (rest looked up from reference TRBV27 and TRBJ2-6): EAQVTQNPRYLITVTGKKLTVTCSQNMNHEYMSWYRQDPGLGLRQIYYSMNVEVTDKGDVPEGYKVSRKEKRNFPLILESPSPNQTSLYFCASSARGDGANVLTFGAGSRLTVL.